The 26 T cell receptor beta chains in this list originate from one sample, sequenced in a study of T cell responses to AZD1222 COVID-19 vaccine. TCRdb's table, derived via immunoSEQ multiplex PCR, lists solely in-frame clones and lacks some. Here the sample spans more than 150,000 clones, around 94% being singletons. This material consisted of peripheral blood, taken on day 0 of AZD1222 vaccination. These receptors were obtained from an adult in good health.

V usage is TRBV19 and J usage is TRBJ2-1; tentatively, D is TRBD2 (6 bases). This CDR3 has 15 amino acids. The germline V gene has CDR1 LNHDA and CDR2 SQIVND (reference sequence). V lost 5 bases and J 7 bases, leaving 18 bases between the germline ends. The CDR3 DNA sequence: TGTGCCAGTAGTGACGGGGGACTTCGTTTGAATGAGCAGTTCTTC. It is translated as CASSDGGLRLNEQFF. The full variable domain, completed using reference TRBV19 and TRBJ2-1, is DGGITQSPKYLFRKEGQNVTLSCEQNLNHDAMYWYRQDPGQGLRLIYYSQIVNDFQKGDIAEGYSVSREKKESFPLTVTSAQKNPTAFYLCASSDGGLRLNEQFFGPGTRLTVL.

This chain uses TRBV7-2 with TRBJ1-5, with TRBD1 as a possible D gene (5 bases). This CDR3 spans 17 amino acids. Between the trimmed V and J ends, which lost 1 base and 2 bases, there was a span of 15 bases. Germline-derived CDR1 and CDR2 are SGHTA and FQGNSA. The CDR3 here is CASSLEGPGGGNQPQHF. DNA of the CDR3: TGTGCCAGCAGCTTAGAGGGGCCAGGCGGGGGCAATCAGCCCCAGCATTTT.

The J gene is TRBJ1-1, the V gene TRBV7-6; D remains unclear. The germline V gene encodes CDR1 SGHVS and CDR2 FNYEAQ. The CDR3 consists of 12 residues. Trimming stripped 4 bases from V and 2 bases from J, with 5 bases between. DNA for the CDR3: TGTGCCAGCAGCTCCCCTAACACTGAAGCTTTCTTT. It yields the protein CASSSPNTEAFF.

The chain recombines TRBV4-2 with TRBJ1-1; TRBD1 matches 7 bases. The CDR3 runs 16 residues. Germline V gene data show CDR1 as LGHNA and CDR2 as YNFKEQ. V gave up 0 bases and J gave up 6 bases; unmatched junction bases: 10. In nucleotides, the CDR3 is TGTGCCAGCAGCCAAGAAACAACAGGGGTAATCGCTGAAGCTTTCTTT. This codes for CASSQETTGVIAEAFF.

The gene calls are TRBV24-1 and TRBJ2-1; perhaps TRBD2 as D (6 bases). CDR1 is KGHDR and CDR2 is SFDVKD in the germline V gene. Trimming stripped 5 bases from V and 5 bases from J, with 18 bases between. The CDR3 covers 16 residues. CDR3 loop: CATSARLGGRNNEQFF. DNA of the CDR3: TGTGCCACCAGTGCCCGCCTAGGAGGGAGGAACAATGAGCAGTTCTTC.

The chain joins TRBV27 to TRBJ1-5; D remains ambiguous. The CDR3 consists of 14 residues. The V gene lost 3 bases and the J gene lost 4 bases, with 10 bases spanning the gap. From germline, CDR1 is MNHEY and CDR2 SMNVEV (reference sequence). In nucleotides, the CDR3 is TGTGCCAGCAGTTTTGCAGGCCTGAATCAGCCCCAGCATTTT. It translates to CASSFAGLNQPQHF.

The chain joins TRBV4-1 to TRBJ2-7; D is unclear. The germline gives CDR1 MGHRA, CDR2 YSYEKL. V was shortened by 0 bases and J by 6 bases, with 15 bases between the two germline ends. The length of the CDR3 is 15 residues. The CDR3 bases are TGCGCCAGCAGCCAAGATGAGCTTCGGCCGGGCGAGCAGTACTTC. Encoded protein: CASSQDELRPGEQYF.

V usage is TRBV6-6 and J usage is TRBJ1-5; D not resolved. CDR3 length equals 13 residues. The germline V gene has CDR1 MNHNY and CDR2 SVGAGI (reference sequence). Trimming left V 6 bases short and J 6 bases short, with 12 bases between. CDR3 protein: CASRDPAGQPQHF. In DNA form, the CDR3 reads TGTGCCAGCAGGGACCCGGCGGGTCAGCCCCAGCATTTT.

The chain links TRBV19 to TRBJ2-1; D remains ambiguous. The length of the CDR3 is 10 residues. The ends were cut back, 4 bases at V and 5 bases at J, with 0 bases in the middle. Germline V lookup: CDR1 LNHDA, CDR2 SQIVND (reference sequence). Here the CDR3 DNA reads TGTGCCAGTAGTAACAATGAGCAGTTCTTC. It yields the protein CASSNNEQFF.

The gene calls are TRBV29-1 and TRBJ2-7, with 10 bases aligning to TRBD1. This CDR3 comprises 14 residues. CDR1 and CDR2 (germline): SQVTM, ANQGSEA. The J segment lost 2 bases and the V segment lost 7 bases, leaving 8 bases of the junction unmatched. The CDR3 nucleotides are TGCAGCGCCCGTCAGGGACAGGGGCCCTACGAGCAGTACTTC. It translates to CSARQGQGPYEQYF.

V and J are TRBV28 and TRBJ1-2; D gene unclear. CDR1 is MDHEN, CDR2 SYDVKM, per germline. CDR3 length: 12 amino acids. V lost 8 bases and J lost 2, with 9 bases in between. CDR3 DNA: TGTGCCAGCTACAGATCCAACTATGGCTACACCTTC. Protein sequence: CASYRSNYGYTF.

The chain is built from TRBV7-2 and TRBJ2-7; TRBD2 is a possible D gene (6 bases). V was clipped by 1 base and J by 0 bases, with 13 bases between them. The CDR3 is 16 amino acids. Germline CDR1 reads SGHTA; CDR2 reads FQGNSA. The CDR3 DNA follows: TGTGCCAGCAGCTTAGTAGGAGGGACCTACTCCTACGAGCAGTACGTC. Translating it yields CASSLVGGTYSYEQYV.

The CDR3 nucleotides are TGTGCCAGCAGTGAAGGCAGGGCCCGCGAAAAACTGTTTTTT. Its translation is CASSEGRAREKLFF. The chain is built from TRBV2 and TRBJ1-4; a possible D gene is TRBD1 (5 bases). Trimming took 1 base from V and 8 from J, leaving 11 bases between them. The CDR3 extends over 14 amino acids. Germline CDR1 reads SNHLY; CDR2 reads FYNNEI.

The CDR3 spells CASSQDIGSTEAFF. As DNA, the CDR3 is TGTGCCAGCAGCCAAGATATAGGTAGCACTGAAGCTTTCTTT. The chain uses TRBV14 and TRBJ1-1; no clear D. The CDR3 consists of 14 residues. From germline, CDR1 is SGHDN and CDR2 FVKESK. Trimming took off 0 bases at V and 4 bases at J, with 9 bases between the two ends. The variable domain in full, completed from reference TRBV14 and TRBJ1-1, reads EAGVTQFPSHSVIEKGQTVTLRCDPISGHDNLYWYRRVMGKEIKFLLHFVKESKQDESGMPNNRFLAERTGGTYSTLKVQPAELEDSGVYFCASSQDIGSTEAFFGQGTRLTVV.

This sequence joins TRBV11-2 and TRBJ2-3, with TRBD2 identical over 16 bases. The CDR3 is made up of 15 amino acids. With 5 bases clipped from V and 10 bases from J, the junction kept 6 bases outside the gene matches. CDR1 and CDR2 from the germline V gene are SGHAT and FQNNGV. As DNA, the CDR3 is TGTGCCAGCAGCATGGGGACTAGCGGGAGGGTTGCGCAGTATTTT. This encodes CASSMGTSGRVAQYF.

This rearrangement joins TRBV7-8 to TRBJ2-1; no firm D call. From germline, CDR1 is SGHVS and CDR2 FQNEAQ. V gave up 3 bases and J gave up 15 bases, with 27 bases separating them. The CDR3 runs 16 residues. The CDR3 region is CASSFSRVLIQSDRFF. The CDR3 DNA sequence: TGTGCCAGCAGCTTTAGTCGGGTCCTCATACAATCAGACCGGTTCTTC.

This clone has only a few counts. This rearrangement joins TRBV4-1 to TRBJ2-2, with D unresolved. The germline V and J ends were trimmed by 4 bases and 4 bases, with 1 base remaining between them. This CDR3 is 11 amino acids long. Germline lookup yields CDR1 MGHRA and CDR2 YSYEKL. The CDR3 DNA reads TGCGCCAGCAGCCTCACCGGGGAGCTGTTTTTT. It yields the protein CASSLTGELFF.

The chain carries TRBV5-1 and TRBJ2-1; 8 bases agree with TRBD1. V gave up 2 bases and J gave up 6 bases; unmatched junction bases: 13. This CDR3 comprises 17 residues. The germline CDR1 and CDR2 sequences are SGHRS and YFSETQ. The CDR3: CASSFMSGRGRANEQFF. CDR3 nucleotides: TGCGCCAGCAGCTTTATGTCTGGCAGGGGGCGGGCCAATGAGCAGTTCTTC.

The J gene is TRBJ2-6, the V gene TRBV5-1, with D possibly being TRBD1 (5 bases). Per germline, CDR1 SGHRS and CDR2 YFSETQ. The CDR3 sequence is 16 residues long. The ends were cut back, 7 bases at V and 1 base at J, with 15 bases in the middle. This chain's CDR3 is CASSLSGPSGANVLTF. Here the CDR3 DNA reads TGCGCCAGCTCACTCTCAGGGCCTTCTGGGGCCAACGTCCTGACTTTC.

The chain couples TRBV7-2 to TRBJ2-7, with 7 bases that match TRBD1. V gave up 2 bases and J gave up 2 bases; unmatched junction bases: 3. The germline V gene encodes CDR1 SGHTA and CDR2 FQGNSA. The CDR3 consists of 14 residues. The CDR3 DNA reads TGTGCCAGCAGCTTAAGCCAGGGGGCCTACGAGCAGTACTTC. Translation gives CASSLSQGAYEQYF.

V usage is TRBV7-8 and J usage is TRBJ2-3, with 8 bases identical to TRBD2. The CDR3 loop spans 18 amino acids. Per germline, CDR1 SGHVS and CDR2 FQNEAQ. The V gene end was trimmed by 3 bases and the J gene end by 2 bases; junction bases not matched to a gene: 13. CDR3 bases: TGTGCCAGCAGCTTTGGCGGGGGGTCCTTTGATCTCACAGATACGCAGTATTTT. This gives the protein CASSFGGGSFDLTDTQYF. Variable domain in full (rest from reference TRBV7-8 and TRBJ2-3): GAGVSQSPRYKVAKRGQDVALRCDPISGHVSLFWYQQALGQGPEFLTYFQNEAQLDKSGLPSDRFFAERPEGSVSTLKIQRTQQEDSAVYLCASSFGGGSFDLTDTQYFGPGTRLTVL.

This clone was recorded only once. This chain joins TRBV12-3 or TRBV12-4 and TRBJ2-7; D tentatively reads TRBD1 or TRBD2 (5 bases each). The CDR3 extends over 13 amino acids. V was clipped by 2 bases and J by 2 bases, with 7 bases between them. In DNA, the CDR3 is TGTGCCAGCAGTTTACCGGGACCCTACGAGCAGTACTTC. Translated: CASSLPGPYEQYF.

This clone was seen once. The chain links TRBV10-2 to TRBJ2-7; D remains unclear. Trimming stripped 2 bases from V and 4 bases from J, with 6 bases between. Germline V gene data show CDR1 as WSHSY and CDR2 as SAAADI. This CDR3 is built from 12 residues. CDR3 in DNA: TGCGCCAGCAGTGAGACAAGTTACGAGCAGTACTTC. Its protein is CASSETSYEQYF.

The chain employs TRBV19 and TRBJ1-6; 10 bases match TRBD1. Germline V gene data show CDR1 as LNHDA and CDR2 as SQIVND (reference sequence). This CDR3 spans 16 amino acids. V dropped 5 bases and J dropped 7; count of bases not matched to a gene: 8. The CDR3 protein is CASSFRDRGYNSPLHF. CDR3 nucleotides: TGTGCCAGTAGTTTCCGGGACAGGGGTTACAATTCACCCCTCCACTTT.

The V call is TRBV6-1, the J call TRBJ1-2; 7 bases map to TRBD1. Looked up from germline, CDR1 is MNHNS and CDR2 is SASEGT. V shed 2 bases and J 4 bases; nucleotides not matched to a gene: 4. This CDR3 region has 14 residues. DNA for the CDR3: TGTGCCAGCAGTGAAATGGGACAGCTCTATGGCTACACCTTC. Translated, it gives CASSEMGQLYGYTF.

The chain links TRBV18 to TRBJ1-5; D perhaps matches TRBD1 (6 bases). Trimming stripped 0 bases from V and 4 bases from J, with 16 bases between. The CDR3 loop spans 17 amino acids. Germline CDR1 reads KGHSH; CDR2 reads LQKENI. The CDR3, as DNA: TGTGCCAGCTCACCACCCCCTCGCAGGGGTGGGAATCAGCCCCAGCATTTT. Amino acid sequence: CASSPPPRRGGNQPQHF.